The clone carrying this TCR beta chain has only one observation. The V gene end was trimmed by 4 bases and the J gene end by 4 bases; junction bases not matched to a gene: 1. The CDR3 is made up of 13 amino acids. This sample was included in a study of blood T cell repertoires in COVID-19. Assay: immunoSEQ multiplex PCR; the TCRdb copy retains only in-frame clones and omits some. Found here are 250,000 to 350,000 clones, roughly nine tenths of them singletons; the top ten hold under 3%. The sample was peripheral blood. The chain employs TRBV12-3 or TRBV12-4 and TRBJ2-5, with 9 positions matching TRBD1. The receptor comes from a woman between 25 and 40 years old with COVID-19, enrolled during active disease. As DNA, the CDR3 is TGTGCCAGCAGTTGGGACAGGGCAGAGACCCAGTACTTC. This codes for CASSWDRAETQYF.